Following are 14 T cell receptor beta chains from one sample sequenced in a study of T cells after yellow fever vaccination. TCRdb reprocessed the 5' RACE reads via MiXCR and lists one record per CDR3 protein. The top ten hold over 15% of the sample, which has about 430,000 distinct CDR3 sequences, 15% to 20% seen once. The specimen comprised PBMCs, sampled before the yellow fever booster vaccination. The receptor set was obtained from a man in his late teens or twenties who received the YFV17D yellow fever vaccine.

The rearrangement links TRBV12-3 or TRBV12-4 to TRBJ1-1; D is unclear. The CDR3 has 12 amino acids. The ends were cut back, 3 bases at V and 3 bases at J, with 5 bases in the middle. CDR3 nucleotide sequence: TGTGCCAGCAGTTTTCATTACACTGAAGCTTTCTTT. Its translation: CASSFHYTEAFF.

This clonotype has only a few counts. The gene calls are TRBV27 and TRBJ2-7; 8 positions match TRBD1. V trimming: 6 bases; J trimming: 4 bases; junction bases outside the gene matches: 11. This CDR3 is built from 15 residues. The germline V gene has CDR1 MNHEY and CDR2 SMNVEV (reference sequence). CDR3 in DNA: TGTGCCAGCAGCCCGACAGGGGCCCTAGCTTACGAGCAGTACTTC. The encoded protein is CASSPTGALAYEQYF.

CDR3 nucleotide sequence: TGTGCCAGCAGTGTGTCGGTTAACTATGGCTACACCTTC. This encodes CASSVSVNYGYTF. The rearrangement joins TRBV25-1 to TRBJ1-2; no definite D call. V was trimmed by 4 bases and J by 1 base, leaving 7 bases between them. Germline lookup yields CDR1 MGHDK and CDR2 SYGVNS. This CDR3 comprises 13 residues.

The chain uses TRBV5-1 and TRBJ1-6; tentatively, D is TRBD1 (6 bases). Per the germline V gene, CDR1 is SGHRS and CDR2 is YFSETQ. The CDR3 extends over 16 amino acids. Trimming cost V 4 bases and J 5 bases, with 16 bases left between them. CDR3 sequence (DNA): TGCGCCAGCAGCGTGGACAGTCTCGGGAATAATTCACCCCTCCACTTT. This encodes CASSVDSLGNNSPLHF.

The rearrangement joins TRBV12-3 or TRBV12-4 to TRBJ2-3; D perhaps matches TRBD2 (6 bases). The CDR3 has 15 amino acids. Deletions cut 8 bases from V and 4 bases from J, with 19 bases between. Written as DNA, the CDR3 is TGTGCCAGCCTACTGGCGGGATCTCGGTCAGATACGCAGTATTTT. Translation gives CASLLAGSRSDTQYF.

This chain links TRBV14 with TRBJ2-1, with D perhaps TRBD2 (6 bases). Germline loops: CDR1 SGHDN, CDR2 FVKESK. Trimming took off 4 bases at V and 3 bases at J, with 7 bases between the two ends. The CDR3 covers 13 residues. DNA of the CDR3: TGTGCCAGCAGCCGGAGGGACTACAATGAGCAGTTCTTC. Protein: CASSRRDYNEQFF.

This clonotype was seen more than once but under ten times. This chain links TRBV7-9 with TRBJ2-7, with 8 bases fitting TRBD1. With V trimmed by 0 bases and J by 0 bases, 10 bases remained unmatched. CDR1 is SEHNR, CDR2 FQNEAQ, per germline (reference sequence). This CDR3 comprises 18 residues. CDR3 residues: CASSLANLRQGSSYEQYF. The CDR3 DNA follows: TGTGCCAGCAGCTTAGCCAACCTCCGACAGGGGAGCTCCTACGAGCAGTACTTC.

This clonotype was picked up many times. The chain links TRBV7-2 to TRBJ1-2; 7 positions match TRBD1. The CDR3 is 13 amino acids. The germline V gene encodes CDR1 SGHTA and CDR2 FQGNSA. With V trimmed by 1 base and J by 4 bases, 0 bases remained unmatched. The CDR3 protein is CASSLGDSYGYTF. The CDR3 DNA sequence: TGTGCCAGCAGCTTAGGGGACAGCTATGGCTACACCTTC.

Only a few counts were recorded for this clonotype. The chain employs TRBV7-2 and TRBJ2-3; D might be TRBD1 (5 bases). The CDR3 sequence is 16 residues long. The germline V gene has CDR1 SGHTA and CDR2 FQGNSA. The V end lost 3 bases, the J end lost 0 bases, and 13 bases lay between the germline ends. The CDR3 protein is CASSLVGQGSTDTQYF. DNA for the CDR3: TGTGCCAGCAGCTTGGTAGGGCAGGGAAGCACAGATACGCAGTATTTT.

The genes are TRBV4-1 and TRBJ1-2; 7 nucleotides agree with TRBD1. CDR1 is MGHRA and CDR2 is YSYEKL in the germline V gene. This CDR3 has 14 amino acids. V trimming: 0 bases; J trimming: 6 bases; junction bases outside the gene matches: 4. The chain's CDR3 is CASSQDRGDDGYTF. CDR3 bases: TGCGCCAGCAGCCAAGACAGGGGGGACGATGGCTACACCTTC.

This clonotype was recorded a few times. The J gene is TRBJ2-4, the V gene TRBV28; D call uncertain. Deletions cut 6 bases from V and 5 bases from J, with 11 bases between. This CDR3 is built from 13 residues. Per germline, CDR1 MDHEN and CDR2 SYDVKM. The CDR3 DNA reads as TGTGCCAGCAGCCCGGACCGCGAAAACATTCAGTACTTC. It encodes CASSPDRENIQYF.

This chain links TRBV7-9 with TRBJ1-5; a weak D match, TRBD1 (5 bases). Trimming removed 4 bases at V and 2 bases at J, with 15 bases between. The CDR3 spans 16 residues. Germline lookup yields CDR1 SEHNR and CDR2 FQNEAQ (reference sequence). CDR3 region: CASSSSEGLRNQPQHF. The CDR3 nucleotides are TGTGCCAGCAGCTCGTCCGAGGGGCTACGCAATCAGCCCCAGCATTTT.

The chain joins TRBV5-4 to TRBJ2-5; D call uncertain. Per the germline V gene, CDR1 is SGHNT and CDR2 is YYREEE (reference sequence). Trimming pared 7 bases from V and 1 base from J, leaving 11 bases between. The CDR3 spans 13 residues. The CDR3 here is CASGRRIQETQYF. CDR3 in DNA: TGTGCCAGCGGCCGAAGGATCCAAGAGACCCAGTACTTC.

This clonotype was recorded a few times. The chain recombines TRBV20-1 with TRBJ2-5; 14 bases line up with TRBD2. Germline values: CDR1 DFQATT, CDR2 SNEGSKA (reference sequence). Trimming took 4 bases from V and 9 from J; bases not matched to a gene: 10. The CDR3 is 15 amino acids. The CDR3 reads CSATRTSGGPSPQYF. DNA for the CDR3: TGCAGTGCTACCAGGACTAGCGGGGGGCCATCCCCCCAGTACTTC.